The present TCR beta chain was sequenced within a study of response to subunit inactivated influenza vaccine. In this sample, this clonotype turned up a few times. In germline, CDR1 is LGHNA, CDR2 YSLEER. CDR3 length equals 15 residues. With V trimmed by 2 bases and J by 4 bases, 5 bases remained unmatched. Each CDR3 protein is one row after TCRdb ran MiXCR on the RT-PCR reads. The repertoire holds some 550,000 distinct CDR3 sequences, with 20% to 25% as singletons. A further study also used this sample, focusing on T cells expressing NK-cell markers. As reported in that work: Template switching by 5'RACE with UMIs generated the TCR beta cDNA. Researchers report these clonotypes also headed the CD3+CD56-NKG2C+ fraction in a few donors.

The receptor's source is a man over 45 who received an inactivated influenza vaccine. This specimen consisted of CD4+ T cells sorted from PBMCs, obtained 11 to 12 days after vaccination. The rearrangement links TRBV4-3 to TRBJ2-3; TRBD2 matches at 8 bases. The CDR3 region has the DNA TGCGCCAGCAGCCAATCAGCGGGAGAGGCAGATACGCAGTATTTT. This encodes CASSQSAGEADTQYF.